A selection of T cell receptor beta chains follows, all from one sample in a study of blood T cell repertoires in COVID-19. The protocol was immunoSEQ multiplex PCR, while the TCRdb copy is restricted to in-frame clones and leaves out a portion. The sample includes more than 65,000 clones, over 60% seen only once; the top ten take 25% to 30%. Sequenced: peripheral blood. These receptors were taken from a woman over 75 with active or convalescent COVID-19. Both conserved end residues are trimmed from each CDR3.

TRBJ1-1 | TRBV4-3 | ASSQDLRTVEAF
TRBJ2-3 | TRBV5-1 | ASSPLSTDTQY
TRBJ2-2 | TRBV7-2 | ASSLELAGNTGELF
TRBJ1-1 | TRBV5-1 | ASSPGTGGNTEAF
TRBJ1-6 | TRBV5-5 | ASSLGGTGNSPLH
TRBJ2-7 | TRBV5-4 | ASSARRDGSYEQY
TRBJ2-2 | TRBV3-1/TRBV3-2 | ASSPLTSGDTGELF
TRBJ1-2 | TRBV7-9 | ASSPTFRQGAVDGYT
TRBJ1-4 | TRBV25-1 | ASTRTGGGEKLF
TRBJ1-3 | TRBV9 | ASSAGTLGGNTIY
TRBJ1-1 | TRBV5-1 | ASSLVQGGTEAF
TRBJ2-7 | TRBV10-3 | AIRPGLAGVSEQY
TRBJ2-1 | TRBV7-9 | ASSPTGKPDEQF
TRBJ1-2 | TRBV19 | ASNMGRTGGDGYT
TRBJ2-2 | TRBV9 | ASSVPAGELF
TRBJ1-4 | TRBV15 | ATSRDVEEKLF
TRBJ2-1 | TRBV6-5 | ATIPLAGGREQF
TRBJ1-5 | TRBV12-5 | ASGSTGTGSQPQH
TRBJ2-2 | TRBV18 | ASSPRGVREVGGELF
TRBJ1-5 | TRBV12-3/TRBV12-4 | ASSVAGQPQH
TRBJ1-4 | TRBV5-5 | ASSLDIGETNEKLF
TRBJ1-5 | TRBV19 | ASSSGYPNQPQH
TRBJ2-7 | TRBV6-2/TRBV6-3 | ASSYLSDYEQY
TRBJ2-7 | TRBV19 | ASSGGQWYEQY
TRBJ2-5 | TRBV9 | ASSVGSEETQY
TRBJ2-1 | TRBV4-1 | ASSQDPAGDYNEQF
TRBJ2-1 | TRBV7-2 | ASGQGANNEQF
TRBJ1-2 | TRBV29-1 | SVEGTGGYGYT
TRBJ2-5 | TRBV27 | ASSLSEQETQY
TRBJ2-2 | TRBV5-1 | ASSSQGNRDTGELF
TRBJ2-7 | TRBV4-1 | ASSQELQGVENEQY
TRBJ1-5 | TRBV10-1 | ASSEIPHYGGGSNQPQH
TRBJ1-2 | TRBV6-5 | ASSYGEGGYGYT
TRBJ2-7 | TRBV25-1 | ASSEYGTGGREQY
TRBJ1-6 | TRBV7-6 | ASSLEGPDRGSPLH
TRBJ2-7 | TRBV12-5 | ASGFPSRGSSYEQY
TRBJ2-1 | TRBV19 | ASLRGRGYNEQF
TRBJ2-5 | TRBV5-1 | ASSHGLGWGQETQY
TRBJ2-7 | TRBV7-9 | ASSPLRHEQY
TRBJ2-5 | TRBV21-1 | ASSKGRVRLAGDETQY
TRBJ1-5 | TRBV19 | ASSRRGSQPQH
TRBJ1-6 | TRBV6-1 | ASSDGTGPYNSPLH